The sequence of this T cell receptor beta chain was determined in a study of Tregs in tolerant kidney transplant recipients. General study findings and limits: The small number of patients limits these findings pending further validation. Changing PCR primers prevented nucleotide comparison between some patients' samples. This study did not directly address biological reproducibility.

Recipients received nonmyeloablative bone marrow transplants from related graft donors, with transient mixed chimerism. CD4+CD25+CD127- Tregs, CD4+CD25- non-Tregs, CD4 and CD8 cells were sorted. About this clone: The antigen remains unidentified.

The V gene end was trimmed by 2 bases and the J gene end by 5 bases; junction bases not matched to a gene: 10. Germline CDR1 and CDR2: SEHNR and FQNEAQ (reference sequence). This CDR3 is 16 amino acids long. Using immunoSEQ multiplex PCR, the repertoire was profiled, and TCRdb retains in-frame clones only, with some absent. The data hold 50,000 to 55,000 clones, with 91% observed a single time. The TCR originated in a human patient who received a combined kidney and bone marrow transplant. Some T cells may arise from the graft donor. The material was CD8+ T cells from blood (PBMCs), obtained 24 months after the transplant. V usage is TRBV7-9 and J usage is TRBJ2-5; 8 bases are a match to TRBD1. CDR3 region: CASSLSPGGDRETQYF. The CDR3 nucleotides are TGTGCCAGCAGCTTAAGCCCGGGCGGGGACAGGGAGACCCAGTACTTC.